This TCR beta chain originates from a study of CD8 T cells in Susac syndrome. On the study more broadly: Patients with Susac syndrome who were sequenced included five or six with active disease and eight in remission.

RNA was extracted with the RNeasy kit, and a quantity of about 0.45 to 1 ug was reverse transcribed using random hexamers. The TCR beta CDR3 was amplified by immunoSEQ multiplex PCR across 54 Vbeta, 13 Jbeta. TCRdb ran MiXCR on the immunoSEQ multiplex PCR reads and lists one entry per CDR3 protein. This sample has about 100,000 distinct CDR3 sequences, with approximately 95% found just once. V was cut by 0 bases and J by 7 bases, with 7 bases left in between. Germline V gives CDR1 LNHNV, CDR2 YYDKDF (reference sequence). This CDR3 has 13 residues. A note on this clonotype: Its cognate antigen is unknown.

Study-wide findings and caveats: Susac-specific public clones found in total CD8+ repertoires numbered 15 to 20, and those in CD8+ TEMRA repertoires numbered about 5. CD8+ clonal expansion in Susac was maximal in TEMRA cells and in active patients.

The chain links TRBV15 to TRBJ2-1; D is ambiguous. The TCR originated in a human donor with Susac syndrome. Source material: CD8+ T cells from PBMCs. In DNA, the CDR3 is TGTGCCACCAGCAGAGATTGGAGTAATGAGCAGTTCTTC. As protein: CATSRDWSNEQFF. Using reference TRBV15 and TRBJ2-1 for the parts outside the CDR3, the full variable domain is DAMVIQNPRYQVTQFGKPVTLSCSQTLNHNVMYWYQQKSSQAPKLLFHYYDKDFNNEADTPDNFQSRRPNTSFCFLDIRSPGLGDTAMYLCATSRDWSNEQFFGPGTRLTVL.